One and the same sample provided the 18 T cell receptor beta chains below, sequenced in a study of T cells in tuberculosis. Profiling relied on immunoSEQ multiplex PCR, and the TCRdb table lists in-frame clones only, not all of them. The sample consists of approximately 49,000 clones, about 95% of them appearing once. The sample's time point: new active TB diagnosis, blood taken before or within 7 days of starting treatment. Specimen: PBMCs, collected at tuberculosis diagnosis. These receptors were collected from an adult with tuberculosis.

CDR3 in DNA: TGTGCCAGCAGTGAAGGGGGGCCAGGGGGAATTCAGCCCCAGCATTTT. Encoded protein: CASSEGGPGGIQPQHF. The V call is TRBV6-1, the J call TRBJ1-5, with 7 bases that match TRBD1. Germline V gene sequence: CDR1 MNHNS, CDR2 SASEGT. V gave up 1 base and J gave up 6 bases; unmatched junction bases: 9. The CDR3 runs to 16 residues.

The V gene is TRBV7-8, the J gene TRBJ2-1, with 8 bases fitting TRBD1. After removal of 2 bases from V and 2 bases from J, the junction contained 5 bases not matched to a gene. Per the germline V gene, CDR1 is SGHVS and CDR2 is FQNEAQ. The CDR3 extends over 16 amino acids. The CDR3 DNA reads as TGTGCCAGCAGCTTAACGACAGGGGCGGCCTACAATGAGCAGTTCTTC. Amino acid sequence: CASSLTTGAAYNEQFF.

J is TRBJ1-4 and V is TRBV19; D is unclear. V lost 5 bases and J lost 0, with 13 bases in between. CDR1 is LNHDA, CDR2 SQIVND, per germline (reference sequence). CDR3 size: 16 residues. In nucleotides, the CDR3 is TGTGCCAGTAGTTCTCCTCGAGGCTCAACTAATGAAAAACTGTTTTTT. Protein product: CASSSPRGSTNEKLFF. Full variable domain (rest looked up from reference TRBV19 and TRBJ1-4): DGGITQSPKYLFRKEGQNVTLSCEQNLNHDAMYWYRQDPGQGLRLIYYSQIVNDFQKGDIAEGYSVSREKKESFPLTVTSAQKNPTAFYLCASSSPRGSTNEKLFFGSGTQLSVL.

In its sample, this clone ranks as medium-sized. The chain carries TRBV7-2 and TRBJ2-2; unclear D gene. Trimming shortened V by 5 bases and J by 6 bases, and 7 bases separated the two germline ends. The CDR3 runs 12 residues. CDR1 and CDR2 from the germline V gene are SGHTA and FQGNSA. The CDR3 bases are TGTGCCAGCAGCCCAGATTCCGGGGAGCTGTTTTTT. Amino acid sequence: CASSPDSGELFF.

The gene calls are TRBV28 and TRBJ1-5, with 9 bases identical to TRBD1. Trimming at V came to 6 bases and at J to 6 bases, leaving 9 bases not matched to a gene. There are 15 residues in the CDR3. The germline CDR1 and CDR2 sequences are MDHEN and SYDVKM. This CDR3 is CASSKTGTGSQPQHF. CDR3 nucleotide sequence: TGTGCCAGCAGCAAAACCGGGACAGGGAGTCAGCCCCAGCATTTT.

The genes are TRBV7-9 and TRBJ2-7; unclear D gene. CDR3 length equals 13 residues. V shed 2 bases and J shed 4 bases, with 9 bases lying between them. Germline V gives CDR1 SEHNR, CDR2 FQNEAQ (reference sequence). CDR3 nucleotide sequence: TGTGCCAGCAGCTTACTGGCTCCTTACGAGCAGTACTTC. Translated: CASSLLAPYEQYF.

The sample holds one count of this clone. The chain is built from TRBV25-1 and TRBJ2-3; 7 bases are a match to TRBD1. Germline CDR1 and CDR2: MGHDK and SYGVNS. This CDR3 has 18 amino acids. V dropped 2 bases and J dropped 1; count of bases not matched to a gene: 12. As DNA, the CDR3 is TGTGCCAGCAGTGAAGCCCCCGACAGGGTCAGGGGCACAGATACGCAGTATTTT. As protein: CASSEAPDRVRGTDTQYF.

The chain links TRBV5-1 to TRBJ2-1; TRBD2 agrees at 7 bases. The CDR3 is 15 residues long. Germline V gives CDR1 SGHRS, CDR2 YFSETQ. Germline trimming cut 10 bases from V and 0 bases from J; bases unmatched to any gene: 10. The CDR3 DNA is TGCGCCTCCGCGTCTAGCGGCGTCTCCTACAATGAGCAGTTCTTC. Protein: CASASSGVSYNEQFF. Full variable domain (outside the CDR3, taken from reference TRBV5-1 and TRBJ2-1): KAGVTQTPRYLIKTRGQQVTLSCSPISGHRSVSWYQQTPGQGLQFLFEYFSETQRNKGNFPGRFSGRQFSNSRSEMNVSTLELGDSALYLCASASSGVSYNEQFFGPGTRLTVL.

The V gene is TRBV7-2, the J gene TRBJ2-5, with 7 bases lining up with TRBD2. The germline V gene encodes CDR1 SGHTA and CDR2 FQGNSA. With V trimmed by 1 base and J by 4 bases, 9 bases remained unmatched. The CDR3 sequence is 16 residues long. CDR3: CASSLEGGAWRETQYF. CDR3 coding DNA: TGTGCCAGCAGCTTAGAGGGAGGGGCCTGGAGAGAGACCCAGTACTTC.

Here the CDR3 reads CASSPSGALTYNEQFF. The CDR3 bases are TGCGCCAGCAGCCCGAGCGGGGCCCTAACCTACAATGAGCAGTTCTTC. The gene calls are TRBV5-1 and TRBJ2-1, with TRBD2 identical over 7 bases. The J segment lost 2 bases and the V segment lost 4 bases, leaving 9 bases of the junction unmatched. CDR1 and CDR2 from the germline V gene are SGHRS and YFSETQ. The CDR3 sequence is 16 residues long.

The rearrangement uses TRBV7-6 and TRBJ1-6; D not resolved. The germline V gene encodes CDR1 SGHVS and CDR2 FNYEAQ. Trimming left V 1 base short and J 7 bases short, with 8 bases between. The CDR3 loop spans 14 amino acids. CDR3 sequence reads: CASSLVRGNSPLHF. In nucleotides, the CDR3 is TGTGCCAGCAGCTTAGTACGCGGGAATTCACCCCTCCACTTT.

The V call is TRBV28, the J call TRBJ1-1; 7 bases fit TRBD1. Germline lookup yields CDR1 MDHEN and CDR2 SYDVKM. The CDR3 is made up of 15 amino acids. The V segment lost 4 bases and the J segment 1 base; nucleotides outside the gene matches: 6. CDR3 protein: CASSYRQGGNTEAFF. The CDR3 bases are TGTGCCAGCAGTTACCGACAGGGTGGGAACACTGAAGCTTTCTTT.

This CDR3 reads CASSFRGAMGYGYTF. For the CDR3, the DNA is TGTGCCAGCAGCTTCCGGGGGGCCATGGGGTATGGCTACACCTTC. The V gene is TRBV5-6, the J gene TRBJ1-2, with a possible D match to TRBD1 (6 bases). Trimming left V 2 bases short and J 5 bases short, with 16 bases between. CDR3 length: 15 residues. Germline lookup yields CDR1 SGHDT and CDR2 YYEEEE. Full variable domain (remainder filled in from reference TRBV5-6 and TRBJ1-2): DAGVTQSPTHLIKTRGQQVTLRCSPKSGHDTVSWYQQALGQGPQFIFQYYEEEERQRGNFPDRFSGHQFPNYSSELNVNALLLGDSALYLCASSFRGAMGYGYTFGSGTRLTVV.

The chain links TRBV5-6 to TRBJ2-1; no firm D call. This CDR3 has 14 residues. V was shortened by 1 base and J by 3 bases, with 8 bases between the two germline ends. Germline assignment: CDR1 SGHDT and CDR2 YYEEEE. In DNA, the CDR3 is TGTGCCAGCAGCTTGATACTACACTACAATGAGCAGTTCTTC. This codes for CASSLILHYNEQFF.

This chain links TRBV28 with TRBJ2-5; TRBD2 might be the D (7 bases). This CDR3 is 16 amino acids long. Looked up from germline, CDR1 is MDHEN and CDR2 is SYDVKM. The V and J ends lost 8 bases and 4 bases respectively, with 23 bases between them. The DNA for the CDR3 is TGTGCCAGCCGAACCGTCGGGGGGCATTCGAGAGAGACCCAGTACTTC. Its protein product is CASRTVGGHSRETQYF.

This clone was counted a few times. CDR3 nucleotides: TGCAGCGTTGGCCGGACAGGGAACTACGAGCAGTACTTC. Encoded protein: CSVGRTGNYEQYF. The rearrangement uses TRBV29-1 and TRBJ2-7, with 8 bases fitting TRBD1. Germline values: CDR1 SQVTM, CDR2 ANQGSEA. The CDR3 contains 13 residues. J gave up 3 bases and V 4 bases, and 5 bases lay outside the gene matches.

The genes are TRBV28 and TRBJ2-7; 9 bases map to TRBD1. The CDR3 has 15 amino acids. V shed 6 bases, J shed 4 bases, and the junction held 10 bases outside the gene matches. Germline V gives CDR1 MDHEN, CDR2 SYDVKM. The DNA for the CDR3 is TGTGCCAGCAGACCTCCCGGGACAGGGTTGTACGAGCAGTACTTC. Protein product: CASRPPGTGLYEQYF.

The chain employs TRBV27 and TRBJ1-5; TRBD1 aligns across 9 bases. This CDR3 spans 14 amino acids. The V gene end was trimmed by 5 bases and the J gene end by 7 bases; junction bases not matched to a gene: 6. The germline V gene has CDR1 MNHEY and CDR2 SMNVEV (reference sequence). CDR3 coding DNA: TGTGCCAGCAGTCCGGGACAGGGAGTACAGCCCCAGCATTTT. Protein sequence: CASSPGQGVQPQHF.